These 25 T cell receptor beta chains share one sample of origin, sequenced in a study of blood T cell repertoires in COVID-19. Here immunoSEQ multiplex PCR was the method, and the copy in TCRdb shows in-frame clones only, minus some. The sample lists about 37,000 clones; around 90% were seen once. Sequencing used peripheral blood. The receptors were sampled from a man in his 70s with acute or convalescent COVID-19.

V is TRBV5-4 and J is TRBJ1-1, with D possibly being TRBD1 (6 bases). There are 13 residues in the CDR3. V shed 4 bases and J shed 1 base, with 8 bases lying between them. In germline, CDR1 is SGHNT, CDR2 YYREEE (reference sequence). In nucleotides, the CDR3 is TGTGCCAGCAGCGTGGACAGGAACACTGAAGCTTTCTTT. Amino acid sequence: CASSVDRNTEAFF.

This clone was counted a single time. The chain combines TRBV3-1 (or the pseudogene TRBV3-2) with TRBJ1-1, with 8 bases identical to TRBD1. CDR3 size: 12 residues. The germline CDR1 and CDR2 sequences are LGHDT and YNNKEL (reference sequence). Unmatched junction bases numbered 2, after V lost 0 bases and J lost 11 bases. This CDR3 is CASSQETGAAFF. The DNA of the CDR3 is TGTGCCAGCAGCCAAGAGACAGGGGCGGCTTTCTTT.

This chain connects TRBV3-1 (or the pseudogene TRBV3-2) to TRBJ2-2; TRBD2 matches 7 bases. Germline lookup yields CDR1 LGHDT and CDR2 YNNKEL (reference sequence). The CDR3 is 15 amino acids. V was pared by 0 bases and J by 7 bases, with 5 bases of the junction left unmatched. Here the CDR3 reads CASSQDFRGSGELFF. CDR3 DNA: TGTGCCAGCAGCCAAGATTTTCGCGGGAGCGGGGAGCTGTTTTTT.

The CDR3, as DNA: TGTGCCAGCAGTTACGTAGTGTACGAGCAGTACTTC. Protein sequence: CASSYVVYEQYF. The chain carries TRBV6-2 or TRBV6-3 and TRBJ2-7; D not certain. The CDR3 length is 12 residues. Trimming stripped 2 bases from V and 4 bases from J, with 6 bases between. The germline gives CDR1 MNHEY, CDR2 SVGEGT.

The rearrangement uses TRBV7-2 and TRBJ1-6, with a possible D match to TRBD1 (6 bases). The CDR3 extends over 13 amino acids. The V gene lost 4 bases and the J gene lost 12 bases, with 13 bases spanning the gap. CDR1 SGHTA and CDR2 FQGNSA come from the germline V gene. In DNA, the CDR3 is TGTGCCAGCAGCTCCGACAGGAGGCGACCCCTCCACTTT. Amino acids: CASSSDRRRPLHF. Variable domain in full (rest from reference TRBV7-2 and TRBJ1-6): GAGVSQSPSNKVTEKGKDVELRCDPISGHTALYWYRQSLGQGLEFLIYFQGNSAPDKSGLPSDRFSAERTGGSVSTLTIQRTQQEDSAVYLCASSSDRRRPLHFGNGTRLTVT.

The gene calls are TRBV11-2 and TRBJ2-4, with 8 nucleotides matching TRBD1. The CDR3 covers 14 residues. Trimming took 6 bases from V and 4 from J; bases not matched to a gene: 5. Germline values: CDR1 SGHAT, CDR2 FQNNGV. The CDR3 bases are TGTGCCAGCAGACCCTGGACAGGGAAAAACATTCAGTACTTC. It encodes CASRPWTGKNIQYF.

The V and J genes are TRBV18 and TRBJ1-2; 7 bases map to TRBD1. J was trimmed by 6 bases and V by 0 bases; bases with no gene match: 13. The germline CDR1 and CDR2 sequences are KGHSH and LQKENI. The length of the CDR3 is 17 residues. This CDR3 reads CASSPPRAGGVVDGYTF. In DNA form, the CDR3 reads TGTGCCAGCTCACCACCCCGGGCAGGGGGAGTAGTGGATGGCTACACCTTC.

The J gene is TRBJ2-3, the V gene TRBV9; tentative D call: TRBD2 (5 bases). CDR1 and CDR2 (germline): SGDLS, YYNGEE. CDR3 length equals 15 residues. V was clipped by 0 bases and J by 4 bases, with 12 bases between them. Written as DNA, the CDR3 is TGTGCCAGCAGCGTAGCTAATATCGGGGCAGATACGCAGTATTTT. Its protein product is CASSVANIGADTQYF. The variable domain in full, completed from reference TRBV9 and TRBJ2-3, reads DSGVTQTPKHLITATGQRVTLRCSPRSGDLSVYWYQQSLDQGLQFLIQYYNGEERAKGNILERFSAQQFPDLHSELNLSSLELGDSALYFCASSVANIGADTQYFGPGTRLTVL.

In nucleotides, the CDR3 is TGCAGTGCTAGTAAAGGTTGGGGGGGGAGAGTTTTGGAGACCCAGTACTTC. Its translation: CSASKGWGGRVLETQYF. V is TRBV20-1 and J is TRBJ2-5; TRBD2 matches 7 bases. Unmatched junction bases numbered 18, after V lost 3 bases and J lost 5 bases. The germline V gene encodes CDR1 DFQATT and CDR2 SNEGSKA (reference sequence). The CDR3 covers 17 residues.

This sequence joins TRBV7-2 and TRBJ2-4, with a tentative D call TRBD2 (5 bases). The CDR3 has 14 amino acids. The germline V gene has CDR1 SGHTA and CDR2 FQGNSA. The ends were cut back, 3 bases at V and 9 bases at J, with 15 bases in the middle. The CDR3 loop is CASSFTVSGGIQYF. The CDR3 DNA sequence: TGTGCCAGCAGCTTTACAGTCTCCGGAGGCATTCAGTACTTC.

This chain connects TRBV11-3 to TRBJ2-1; tentative D call: TRBD1 (5 bases). Germline V gives CDR1 SGHNT, CDR2 YENEEA. Trimming removed 3 bases from V and 5 bases from J, with 17 bases in between. The CDR3 totals 16 residues. CDR3 sequence: CASSFTVGADHNEQFF. In nucleotides, the CDR3 is TGTGCCAGCAGCTTTACGGTTGGGGCTGATCACAATGAGCAGTTCTTC.

This chain uses TRBV2 with TRBJ2-7; no clear D. Germline CDR1 SNHLY, CDR2 FYNNEI. V was shortened by 6 bases and J by 0 bases, with 6 bases between the two germline ends. The CDR3 runs to 12 residues. CDR3 residues: CASRQLSYEQYF. The DNA of the CDR3 is TGTGCCAGCAGACAGCTCTCCTACGAGCAGTACTTC.

This clone showed up just once. The V call is TRBV2, the J call TRBJ2-3; D remains ambiguous. Trimming cost V 5 bases and J 2 bases, with 14 bases left between them. Germline CDR1 is SNHLY and CDR2 is FYNNEI. This CDR3 has 15 amino acids. The CDR3 region is CASSLSGSSTDTQYF. DNA for the CDR3: TGTGCCAGCAGTCTTTCCGGGTCTTCCACAGATACGCAGTATTTT.

The rearrangement uses TRBV30 and TRBJ1-5, with D unclear. V lost 0 bases, J lost 9 bases, and 12 bases lay in between. The CDR3 spans 13 residues. The germline CDR1 and CDR2 sequences are GTSNPN and SVGIG (reference sequence). Here the CDR3 DNA reads TGTGCCTGGAGTGTAGGAGACCAAAGGCCCCAGCATTTT. Translated: CAWSVGDQRPQHF.

The chain couples TRBV30 to TRBJ1-2, with D uncertain. The V end was cut by 4 bases, the J end by 4 bases, with 7 bases between. Per germline, CDR1 GTSNPN and CDR2 SVGIG (reference sequence). CDR3 size: 11 residues. The DNA of the CDR3 is TGTGCCTGGAATCTCGGCTATGGCTACACCTTC. The encoded protein is CAWNLGYGYTF.

The genes are TRBV25-1 and TRBJ2-3; 9 bases align to TRBD1. Trimming took 3 bases from V and 7 from J; bases not matched to a gene: 11. This CDR3 region has 16 residues. Germline V gene lookup returns CDR1 MGHDK and CDR2 SYGVNS. CDR3 DNA: TGTGCCAGCAGTGATCAGGGACAGGGCATTTTGAATACGCAGTATTTT. Amino acid sequence: CASSDQGQGILNTQYF.

The chain uses TRBV29-1 and TRBJ1-5, with D maybe TRBD1 (5 bases). The CDR3 extends over 12 amino acids. V was clipped by 4 bases and J by 11 bases, with 15 bases between them. Germline V gives CDR1 SQVTM, CDR2 ANQGSEA. CDR3 sequence: CSVGATGEAQHF. CDR3 DNA: TGCAGCGTTGGGGCAACGGGGGAGGCCCAGCATTTT.

The V gene is TRBV5-1, the J gene TRBJ2-5; 9 bases line up with TRBD1. The CDR3 has 15 amino acids. The germline V gene has CDR1 SGHRS and CDR2 YFSETQ. The V gene end was trimmed by 3 bases and the J gene end by 7 bases; junction bases not matched to a gene: 10. Here the CDR3 reads CASSSPRTGEGTQYF. The CDR3 DNA follows: TGCGCCAGCAGCTCCCCCAGGACAGGGGAAGGGACCCAGTACTTC.

The chain joins TRBV20-1 to TRBJ1-3; D perhaps matches TRBD1 (6 bases). Trimming shortened V by 3 bases and J by 0 bases, and 15 bases separated the two germline ends. There are 16 residues in the CDR3. Germline V gene sequence: CDR1 DFQATT, CDR2 SNEGSKA (reference sequence). The CDR3 sequence: CSASSGGEFSGNTIYF. The CDR3 bases are TGCAGTGCTAGTTCGGGGGGCGAATTCTCTGGAAACACCATATATTTT.

The chain links TRBV19 to TRBJ2-7, with TRBD1 matching 8 bases. There are 15 residues in the CDR3. The V gene end was trimmed by 3 bases and the J gene end by 9 bases; junction bases not matched to a gene: 13. Per germline, CDR1 LNHDA and CDR2 SQIVND (reference sequence). CDR3 loop: CASSMGTGPSARQYF. CDR3 nucleotides: TGTGCCAGTAGTATGGGGACAGGCCCCTCAGCTCGGCAGTACTTC.

V gene TRBV5-1 combines with J gene TRBJ2-7, with 8 bases identical to TRBD1. The junction had 8 bases not matched to a gene; V was cut back by 6 bases and J by 0 bases. The germline gives CDR1 SGHRS, CDR2 YFSETQ. The CDR3 loop spans 15 amino acids. Here the CDR3 DNA reads TGCGCCAGCACGCAATTCACAGGGGGCTCCTACGAGCAGTACTTC. It codes for CASTQFTGGSYEQYF.

The V gene is TRBV19, the J gene TRBJ1-5; 7 bases fit TRBD1. The germline V gene encodes CDR1 LNHDA and CDR2 SQIVND (reference sequence). The CDR3 length is 14 residues. V lost 3 bases and J lost 7; bases outside the gene matches: 6. The CDR3 loop reads CASSIGQVEQPQHF. DNA for the CDR3: TGTGCCAGTAGTATTGGACAGGTGGAACAGCCCCAGCATTTT.

This chain links TRBV29-1 with TRBJ2-3; the D gene is possibly TRBD2 (6 bases). This CDR3 spans 14 amino acids. Germline-derived CDR1 and CDR2 are SQVTM and ANQGSEA. Trimming left V 6 bases short and J 1 base short, with 14 bases between. This CDR3 is CSVRRSSGTDTQYF. The CDR3 nucleotides read TGCAGCGTCCGGCGGTCTAGCGGCACAGATACGCAGTATTTT.

The genes are TRBV3-1 (or the pseudogene TRBV3-2) and TRBJ2-2, with 8 bases matching TRBD1. V gave up 5 bases and J gave up 6 bases; unmatched junction bases: 2. This CDR3 spans 13 amino acids. Germline CDR1 and CDR2: LGHDT and YNNKEL (reference sequence). CDR3 sequence reads: CASSDRGAGELFF. For the CDR3, the DNA is TGTGCCAGCAGCGACAGGGGAGCCGGGGAGCTGTTTTTT.

V and J are TRBV30 and TRBJ2-7; D is possibly TRBD2 (5 bases). Germline V gene lookup returns CDR1 GTSNPN and CDR2 SVGIG (reference sequence). V lost 5 bases to trimming and J lost 6 bases, with 17 bases between them. The CDR3 extends over 13 amino acids. As DNA, the CDR3 is TGTGCCTGGGGACGGGGTGGCGGATCCGAGCAGTACTTC. Protein: CAWGRGGGSEQYF.